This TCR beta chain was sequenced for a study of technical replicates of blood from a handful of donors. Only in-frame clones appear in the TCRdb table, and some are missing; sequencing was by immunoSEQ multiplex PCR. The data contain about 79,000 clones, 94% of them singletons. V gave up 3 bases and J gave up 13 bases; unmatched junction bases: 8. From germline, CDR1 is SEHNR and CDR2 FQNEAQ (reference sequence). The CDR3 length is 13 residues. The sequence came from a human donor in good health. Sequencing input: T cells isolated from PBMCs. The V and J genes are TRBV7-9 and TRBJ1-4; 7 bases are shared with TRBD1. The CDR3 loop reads CASSFDRAGGLFF. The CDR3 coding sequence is TGTGCCAGCAGCTTCGACAGGGCCGGGGGACTGTTTTTT.